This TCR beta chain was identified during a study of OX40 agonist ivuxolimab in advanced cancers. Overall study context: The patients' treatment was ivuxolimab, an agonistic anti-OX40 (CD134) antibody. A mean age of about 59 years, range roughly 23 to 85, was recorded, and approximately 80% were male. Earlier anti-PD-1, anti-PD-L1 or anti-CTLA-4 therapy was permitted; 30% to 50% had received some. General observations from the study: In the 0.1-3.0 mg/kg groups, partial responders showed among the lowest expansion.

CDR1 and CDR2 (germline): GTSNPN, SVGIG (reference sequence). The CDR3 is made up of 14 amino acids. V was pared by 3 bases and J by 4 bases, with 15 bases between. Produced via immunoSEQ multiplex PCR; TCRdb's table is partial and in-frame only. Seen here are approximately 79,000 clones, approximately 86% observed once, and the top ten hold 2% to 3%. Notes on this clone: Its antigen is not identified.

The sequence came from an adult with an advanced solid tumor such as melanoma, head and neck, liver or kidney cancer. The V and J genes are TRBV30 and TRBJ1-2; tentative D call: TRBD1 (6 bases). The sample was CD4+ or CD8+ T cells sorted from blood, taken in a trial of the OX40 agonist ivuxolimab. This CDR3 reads CAWRAQGFGYGYTF. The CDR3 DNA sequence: TGTGCCTGGAGGGCACAGGGTTTCGGCTATGGCTACACCTTC.